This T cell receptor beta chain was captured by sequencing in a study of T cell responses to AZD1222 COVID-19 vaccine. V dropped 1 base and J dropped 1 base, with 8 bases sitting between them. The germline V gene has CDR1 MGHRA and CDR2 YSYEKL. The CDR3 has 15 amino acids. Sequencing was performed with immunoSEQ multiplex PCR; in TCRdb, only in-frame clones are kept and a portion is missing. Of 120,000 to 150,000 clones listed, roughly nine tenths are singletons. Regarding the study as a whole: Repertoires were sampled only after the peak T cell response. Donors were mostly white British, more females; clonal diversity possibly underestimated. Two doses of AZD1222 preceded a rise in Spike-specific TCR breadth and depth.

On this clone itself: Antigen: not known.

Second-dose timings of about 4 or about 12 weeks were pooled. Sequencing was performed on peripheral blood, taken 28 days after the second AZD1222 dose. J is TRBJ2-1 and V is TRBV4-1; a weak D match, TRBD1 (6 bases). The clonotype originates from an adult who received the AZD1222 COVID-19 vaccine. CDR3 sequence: CASSQGQGSYNEQFF. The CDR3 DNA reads TGCGCCAGCAGCCAAGGTCAGGGGTCCTACAATGAGCAGTTCTTC.